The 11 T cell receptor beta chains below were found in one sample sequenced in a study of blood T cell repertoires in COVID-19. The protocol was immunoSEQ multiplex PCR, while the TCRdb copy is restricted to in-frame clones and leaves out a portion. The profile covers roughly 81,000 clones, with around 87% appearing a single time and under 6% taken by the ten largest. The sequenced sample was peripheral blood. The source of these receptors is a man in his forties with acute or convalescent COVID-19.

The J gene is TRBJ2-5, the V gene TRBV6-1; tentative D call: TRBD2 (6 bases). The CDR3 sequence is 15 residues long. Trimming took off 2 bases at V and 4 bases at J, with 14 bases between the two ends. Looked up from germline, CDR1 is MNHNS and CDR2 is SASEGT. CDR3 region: CASSEFWLARETQYF. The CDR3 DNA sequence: TGTGCCAGCAGTGAATTCTGGCTAGCGCGAGAGACCCAGTACTTC.

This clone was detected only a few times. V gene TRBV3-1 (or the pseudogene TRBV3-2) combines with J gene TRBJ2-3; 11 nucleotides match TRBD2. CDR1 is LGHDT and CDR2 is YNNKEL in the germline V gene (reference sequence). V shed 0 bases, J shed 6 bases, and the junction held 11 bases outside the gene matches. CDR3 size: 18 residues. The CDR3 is CASSQDLASGGTSDTQYF. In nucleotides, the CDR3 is TGTGCCAGCAGCCAAGATTTGGCTAGCGGGGGGACGAGTGATACGCAGTATTTT.

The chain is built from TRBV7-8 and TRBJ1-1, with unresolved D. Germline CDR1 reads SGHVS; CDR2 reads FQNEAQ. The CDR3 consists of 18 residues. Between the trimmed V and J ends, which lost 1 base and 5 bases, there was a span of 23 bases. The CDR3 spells CASSLEERGPGSRTEAFF. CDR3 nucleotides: TGTGCCAGCAGCTTAGAGGAGAGAGGGCCAGGATCGCGGACTGAAGCTTTCTTT.

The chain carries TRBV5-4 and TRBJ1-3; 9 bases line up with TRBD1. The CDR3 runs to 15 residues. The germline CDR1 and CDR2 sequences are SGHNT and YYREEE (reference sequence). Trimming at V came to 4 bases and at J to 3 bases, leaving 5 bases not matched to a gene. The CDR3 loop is CASSDRTGVGNTIYF. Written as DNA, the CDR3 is TGTGCCAGCAGCGACCGGACAGGGGTTGGAAACACCATATATTTT.

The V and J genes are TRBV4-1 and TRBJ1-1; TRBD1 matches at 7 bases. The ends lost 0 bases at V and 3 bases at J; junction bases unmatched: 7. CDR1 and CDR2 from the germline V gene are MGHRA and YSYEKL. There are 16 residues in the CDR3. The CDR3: CASSQDGRGTHTEAFF. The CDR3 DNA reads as TGCGCCAGCAGCCAAGACGGCAGGGGGACTCACACTGAAGCTTTCTTT.

The CDR3: CASSVGGQGPYEQYF. The DNA for the CDR3 is TGTGCCAGCAGCGTAGGGGGACAGGGACCCTACGAGCAGTACTTC. The chain combines TRBV9 with TRBJ2-7; 9 positions match TRBD1. The CDR3 runs to 15 residues. Germline trimming cut 0 bases from V and 2 bases from J; bases unmatched to any gene: 3. Germline lookup yields CDR1 SGDLS and CDR2 YYNGEE.

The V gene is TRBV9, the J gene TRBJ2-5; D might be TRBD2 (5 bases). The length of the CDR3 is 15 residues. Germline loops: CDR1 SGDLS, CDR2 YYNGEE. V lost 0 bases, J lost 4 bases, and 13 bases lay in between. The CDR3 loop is CASSVDPGSVETQYF. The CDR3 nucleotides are TGTGCCAGCAGCGTAGATCCGGGATCGGTAGAGACCCAGTACTTC.

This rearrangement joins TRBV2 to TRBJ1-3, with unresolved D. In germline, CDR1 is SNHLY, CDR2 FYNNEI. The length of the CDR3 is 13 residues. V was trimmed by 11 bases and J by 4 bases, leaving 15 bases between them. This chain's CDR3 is CAPQKEVGNTIYF. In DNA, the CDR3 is TGTGCCCCCCAGAAAGAAGTGGGAAACACCATATATTTT.

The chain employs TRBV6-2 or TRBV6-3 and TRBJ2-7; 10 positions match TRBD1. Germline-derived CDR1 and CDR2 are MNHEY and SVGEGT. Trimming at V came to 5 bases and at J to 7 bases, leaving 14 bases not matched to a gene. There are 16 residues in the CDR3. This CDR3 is CASSTPPGQGRGEQYF. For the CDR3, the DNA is TGTGCCAGCAGTACACCTCCGGGACAGGGGCGTGGAGAGCAGTACTTC.

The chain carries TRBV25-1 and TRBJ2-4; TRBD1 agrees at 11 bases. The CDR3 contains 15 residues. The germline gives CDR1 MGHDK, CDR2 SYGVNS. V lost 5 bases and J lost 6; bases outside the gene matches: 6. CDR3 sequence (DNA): TGTGCCAGCAGTCATCCGGGACAGGGGGTAAACATTCAGTACTTC. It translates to CASSHPGQGVNIQYF.

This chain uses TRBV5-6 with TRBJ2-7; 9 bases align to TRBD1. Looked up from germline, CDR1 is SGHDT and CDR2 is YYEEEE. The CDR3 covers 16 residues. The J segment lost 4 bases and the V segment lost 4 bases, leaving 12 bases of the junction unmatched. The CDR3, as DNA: TGTGCCAGCAGCCCCGGGGGACAGGGCAATTTTTACGAGCAGTACTTC. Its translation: CASSPGGQGNFYEQYF. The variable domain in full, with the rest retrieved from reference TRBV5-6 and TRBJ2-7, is DAGVTQSPTHLIKTRGQQVTLRCSPKSGHDTVSWYQQALGQGPQFIFQYYEEEERQRGNFPDRFSGHQFPNYSSELNVNALLLGDSALYLCASSPGGQGNFYEQYFGPGTRLTVT.